Sequencing of this TCR beta chain was carried out in a study of blood T cell repertoires in COVID-19. About the research overall: The origin of the acute and convalescent COVID-19 samples was the United States, Italy and Spain. Sample material is recorded as cDNA or gDNA derived from T cells, B-cell-depleted T cells, or PBMCs.

Using immunoSEQ multiplex PCR, the repertoire was profiled, and TCRdb retains in-frame clones only, with some absent. The sample has roughly 45,000 clones, over 80% seen once. V was pared by 5 bases and J by 7 bases, with 15 bases between. The V gene's germline CDR1 is MNHEY and CDR2 SMNVEV (reference sequence). The CDR3 contains 15 residues. The sequencing sample was made of peripheral blood. J is TRBJ1-6 and V is TRBV27; tentatively, D is TRBD1 (5 bases). The sequence came from a human donor in a cohort sampled during active COVID-19. CDR3 amino acids: CASSATGTENSPLHF. The CDR3 DNA is TGTGCCAGCAGTGCAACCGGGACTGAGAATTCACCCCTCCACTTT.